Listed below are T cell receptor beta chains from one sample, sequenced in a study of blood T cell repertoires in COVID-19. Some clones are missing from TCRdb's copy, which holds only in-frame ones; the method was immunoSEQ multiplex PCR. The sample holds some 200,000 clones, 75% to 80% seen once. The sequenced sample consisted of peripheral blood. These receptors all come from a woman in her sixties or seventies with acute or convalescent COVID-19. Each CDR3 is given with its conserved first and last residue. The D gene is left open where the match is weak.

V: TRBV18; J: TRBJ1-4; D: -; CDR3: CASSSTQGNEKLFF; DNA: TGTGCCAGCTCGAGTACACAGGGTAATGAAAAACTGTTTTTT
V: TRBV6-4; J: TRBJ2-2; D: -; CDR3: CASSQLGNAGELFF; DNA: TGTGCCAGCAGTCAGCTAGGCAACGCCGGGGAGCTGTTTTTT
V: TRBV20-1; J: TRBJ1-4; D: -; CDR3: CSAGANEKLFF; DNA: TGCAGTGCAGGGGCCAATGAAAAACTGTTTTTT
V: TRBV27; J: TRBJ1-1; D: TRBD1; CDR3: CASSLQGQGGGTEAFF; DNA: TGTGCCAGCAGTTTACAGGGACAGGGCGGTGGTACTGAAGCTTTCTTT
V: TRBV18; J: TRBJ2-1; D: TRBD2; CDR3: CASSPPVAGVNEQFF; DNA: TGTGCCAGCTCACCACCGGTTGCGGGAGTCAATGAGCAGTTCTTC
V: TRBV19; J: TRBJ1-5; D: -; CDR3: CASGTRQGISNQPQHF; DNA: TGTGCCAGTGGCACCCGGCAGGGGATTTCTAATCAGCCCCAGCATTTT
V: TRBV3-1/TRBV3-2; J: TRBJ2-5; D: -; CDR3: CASSIRTVKETQYF; DNA: TGTGCCAGCAGCATCCGGACAGTTAAAGAGACCCAGTACTTC
V: TRBV7-9; J: TRBJ2-2; D: -; CDR3: CASSSGRQGSANTGELFF; DNA: TGTGCCAGCAGCTCCGGACGTCAGGGGTCTGCGAACACCGGGGAGCTGTTTTTT
V: TRBV7-9; J: TRBJ2-7; D: TRBD1; CDR3: CASSSTGGQYEQYF; DNA: TGTGCCAGCAGCTCGACAGGGGGGCAATACGAGCAGTACTTC
V: TRBV18; J: TRBJ1-6; D: -; CDR3: CASSPGAEFSHSPLHF; DNA: TGTGCCAGCTCACCAGGGGCAGAGTTCTCTCATTCACCCCTCCACTTT
V: TRBV2; J: TRBJ2-1; D: -; CDR3: CASGGSRNEQFF; DNA: TGTGCCAGCGGGGGGTCACGCAATGAGCAGTTCTTC